This T cell receptor (beta chain) appears in the sequencing data of a study of T cell repertoires in cytomegalovirus infection. Points on this clonotype: The antigen is undetermined.

Each CDR3 protein is one row after TCRdb ran MiXCR on the reads. The data hold some 900,000 distinct CDR3 sequences, with approximately 30% observed a single time. The CDR3 is 15 amino acids. V was cut by 3 bases and J by 5 bases, with 15 bases left in between. The sequences come from cultured CD8+ T cells from PBMCs, collected from culture after CMV antigen stimulation. The genes are TRBV12-3 or TRBV12-4 and TRBJ2-3, with D maybe TRBD2 (6 bases). This receptor was obtained from a human donor in good health (CMV status not recorded). Some clones in this sample may be carry-over from other donors' samples. CDR3 region: CASSFRRGVVDTQYF. CDR3 DNA: TGTGCCAGCAGTTTCAGGAGGGGCGTTGTAGATACGCAGTATTTT.